Reported below is one T cell receptor (beta chain). The length of the CDR3 is 15 residues. Trimming cost V 4 bases and J 0 bases, with 10 bases left between them. Germline-derived CDR1 and CDR2 are GTSNPN and SVGIG (reference sequence). These data are taken from a study of shared clonotypes between healthy human individuals. The wider study: Plates per donor: three CD4 naive, three CD4 memory, two CD8 naive, one CD8 memory.

Several immunoSEQ plates held equal portions of the genomic DNA taken from each subset. Method: immunoSEQ multiplex PCR; TCRdb's copy keeps in-frame clones and lacks some. The repertoire includes about 1.1 million clones, approximately 80% of them detected once, and 0.61% sits in the top ten. Sequencing was done on a sample of memory CD4+ T cells from PBMCs. The subset denotes: CD45RA-negative fraction. V is TRBV30 and J is TRBJ2-6; perhaps D is TRBD1 or TRBD2 (6 bases each). The source is a man younger than 30 in good health. Some clones in this sample may be carry-over from other donors' samples. The CDR3 is CAWNGGHSGANVLTF. The CDR3 nucleotides are TGTGCCTGGAATGGGGGGCACTCTGGGGCCAACGTCCTGACTTTC.